This TCR beta chain was identified in a study of neurological immune-mediated disorders. General study points: The highest TCR clonal expansion occurred in HTLV-1-associated myelopathy; multiple sclerosis fell below healthy controls. The expanded clones of different subjects shared no CDR3 amino acid sequences (suggesting private repertoires in all groups).

Germline V gene lookup returns CDR1 SGHKS and CDR2 YYEKEE (reference sequence). V was shortened by 2 bases and J by 0 bases, with 12 bases between the two germline ends. The CDR3 length is 16 residues. TCRdb itself ran the 5' RACE reads through MiXCR, one entry per CDR3 protein. This sample carries 50,000 or so distinct CDR3 sequences, roughly 13% of them seen once, and the ten largest clones take less than 5.5%. In its sample, this clonotype was seen many times. Its antigen is as yet unknown. Time point described: longitudinal time-point 2. The rearrangement uses TRBV5-5 and TRBJ1-3, with D tentatively TRBD1 (5 bases). The source material was PBMCs. The TCR originated in a male donor with HTLV-1-associated myelopathy (HAM/TSP). The CDR3 loop is CASSFQDTFSGNTIYF. CDR3 bases: TGTGCCAGCAGCTTTCAGGACACATTCTCTGGAAACACCATATATTTT.